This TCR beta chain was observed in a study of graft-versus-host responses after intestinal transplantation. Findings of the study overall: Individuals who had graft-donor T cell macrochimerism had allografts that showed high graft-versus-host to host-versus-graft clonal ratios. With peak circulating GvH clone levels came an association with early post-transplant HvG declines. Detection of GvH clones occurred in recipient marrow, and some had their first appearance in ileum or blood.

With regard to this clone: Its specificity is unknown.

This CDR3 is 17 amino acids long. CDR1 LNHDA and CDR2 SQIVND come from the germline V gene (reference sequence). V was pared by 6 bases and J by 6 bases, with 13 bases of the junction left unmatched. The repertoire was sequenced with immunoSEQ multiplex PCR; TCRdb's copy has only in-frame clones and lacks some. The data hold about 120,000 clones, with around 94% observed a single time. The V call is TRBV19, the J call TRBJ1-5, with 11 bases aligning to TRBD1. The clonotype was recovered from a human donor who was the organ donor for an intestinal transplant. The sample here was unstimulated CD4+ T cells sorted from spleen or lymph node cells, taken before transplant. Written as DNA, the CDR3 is TGTGCCAGTAGCCGAAACCCCCTTGGGACAGGGGGTCAGCCCCAGCATTTT. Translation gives CASSRNPLGTGGQPQHF.